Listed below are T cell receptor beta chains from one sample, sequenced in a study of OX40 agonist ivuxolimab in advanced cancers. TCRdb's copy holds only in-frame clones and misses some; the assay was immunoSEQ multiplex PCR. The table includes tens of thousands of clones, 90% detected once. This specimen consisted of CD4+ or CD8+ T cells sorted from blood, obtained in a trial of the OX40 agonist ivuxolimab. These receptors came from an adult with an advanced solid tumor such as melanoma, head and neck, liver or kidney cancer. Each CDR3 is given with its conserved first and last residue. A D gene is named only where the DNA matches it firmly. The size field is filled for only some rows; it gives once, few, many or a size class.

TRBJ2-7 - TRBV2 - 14 TGTGCCAGCAGTCGGGATCCTATCGCTTACGAGCAGTACTTC CASSRDPIAYEQYF
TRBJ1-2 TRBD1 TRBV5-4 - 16 TGTGCCAGCAGCTTGGCAAGACAGGGGGGGTCCCATGGCTACACCTTC CASSLARQGGSHGYTF
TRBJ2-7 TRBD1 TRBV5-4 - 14 TGTGCCAGCAGCTACGGGACAGACTCCTACGAGCAGTACTTC CASSYGTDSYEQYF
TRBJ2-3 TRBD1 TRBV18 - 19 TGTGCCAGCTCACCACGAGGGGGACAGGGAATCTCTAGCACAGATACGCAGTATTTT CASSPRGGQGISSTDTQYF
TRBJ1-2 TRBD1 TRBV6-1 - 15 TGTGCCAGCAGTTTAGGACAGGGGGGTATCTATGGCTACACCTTC CASSLGQGGIYGYTF
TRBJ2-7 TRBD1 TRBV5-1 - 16 TGCGCCAGCAGCTTGTGGGGGGGGACAGGGGGAGACGAGCAGTACTTC CASSLWGGTGGDEQYF
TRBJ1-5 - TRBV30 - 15 TGTGCCTGGGGTACCCCAGGGTTTGGCAATCAGCCCCAGCATTTT CAWGTPGFGNQPQHF
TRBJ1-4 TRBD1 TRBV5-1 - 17 TGCGCCAGCAGCTTGGAACAGGGGGCAGCCCCAGGTGAAAAACTGTTTTTT CASSLEQGAAPGEKLFF
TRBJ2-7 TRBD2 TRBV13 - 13 TGTGCCACCAGCCACGGGGGAGGGTACGAGCAGTACTTC CATSHGGGYEQYF
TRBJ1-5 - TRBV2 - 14 TGTGCCAGCTCGGCAGCCACTAGCAATCAGCCCCAGCATTTT CASSAATSNQPQHF
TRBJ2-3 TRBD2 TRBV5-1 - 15 TGCGCCAGCAGCACATGGGCGGGAGGGACAGATACGCAGTATTTT CASSTWAGGTDTQYF
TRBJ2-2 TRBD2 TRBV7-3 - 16 TGTGCCAGCAGCCCAAGACTAGCGGGTGGTAACGGGGAGCTGTTTTTT CASSPRLAGGNGELFF
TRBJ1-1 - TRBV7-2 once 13 TGTGCCAGCAGACGGAAAGGTGGCACTGAAGCTTTCTTT CASRRKGGTEAFF
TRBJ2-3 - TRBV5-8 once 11 TGTGCCAGCAGCTTAGTGGATACGCAGTATTTT CASSLVDTQYF
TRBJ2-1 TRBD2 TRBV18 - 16 TGTGCCAGCTCACCACGATCAGCGGGGGCGTACAATGAGCAGTTCTTC CASSPRSAGAYNEQFF
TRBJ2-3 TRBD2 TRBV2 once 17 TGTGCCAGCAGTGAATTGTCTAGCGGGGGGAGCACAGATACGCAGTATTTT CASSELSSGGSTDTQYF
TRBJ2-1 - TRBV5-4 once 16 TGTGCCAGCAGCAAAGGACTACCGTTGGCCTACAATGAGCAGTTCTTC CASSKGLPLAYNEQFF
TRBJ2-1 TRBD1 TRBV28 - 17 TGTGCCAGCCCGAAGTCCCGTAGGACAGGGGTTGACAATGAGCAGTTCTTC CASPKSRRTGVDNEQFF
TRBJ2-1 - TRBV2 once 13 TGTGCCAGCAGCCCGGTTTCCGGCAATGAGCAGTTCTTC CASSPVSGNEQFF
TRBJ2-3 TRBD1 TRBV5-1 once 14 TGCGCCAGCAGCCCGGGACAGACCACAGATACGCAGTATTTT CASSPGQTTDTQYF
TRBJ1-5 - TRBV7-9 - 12 TGTGCCAGCAGCTTAGAAGGGCAGCCCCAGCATTTT CASSLEGQPQHF
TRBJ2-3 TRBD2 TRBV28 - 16 TGTGCCAGCAGAGGAGCTAGCGGGGGCCGCACAGATACGCAGTATTTT CASRGASGGRTDTQYF
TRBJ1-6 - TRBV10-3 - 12 TGTGCCATCAGTGGTTCCGATTCACCCCTCCACTTT CAISGSDSPLHF
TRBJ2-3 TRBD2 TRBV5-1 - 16 TGCGCCAGCAGCTCGAAGGAAGCGGGAGGGGCGGATACGCAGTATTTT CASSSKEAGGADTQYF
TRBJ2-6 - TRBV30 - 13 TGTGCCTGGAGACCAGCTGGGGCCAACGTCCTGACTTTC CAWRPAGANVLTF
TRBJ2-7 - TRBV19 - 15 TGTGCCAGTAGTCCCCGACCGACAGCAACCTACGAGCAGTACTTC CASSPRPTATYEQYF
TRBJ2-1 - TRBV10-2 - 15 TGCGCCAGCAGTGCCTACGGGAGATCTTTCAATGAGCAGTTCTTC CASSAYGRSFNEQFF
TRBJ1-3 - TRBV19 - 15 TGTGCCAGTAGTGACCAGGGCCTCTCTGGAAACACCATATATTTT CASSDQGLSGNTIYF
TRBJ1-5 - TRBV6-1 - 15 TGTGCCAGCATCTGGACTGGGGGGAGCAATCAGCCCCAGCATTTT CASIWTGGSNQPQHF
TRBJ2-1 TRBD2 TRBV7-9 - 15 TGTGCCAGCAGCTTTAAAGCGGGAGAGCTCAATGAGCAGTTCTTC CASSFKAGELNEQFF
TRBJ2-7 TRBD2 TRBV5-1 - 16 TGCGCCAGCAGCTTGGGGGGAGGGACCGAAACCTACGAGCAGTACTTC CASSLGGGTETYEQYF
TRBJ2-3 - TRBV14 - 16 TGTGCCAGCAGCCAACCGTACAGGGACATCACAGATACGCAGTATTTT CASSQPYRDITDTQYF
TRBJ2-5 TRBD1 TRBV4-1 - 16 TGCGCCAGCAGCCAAGATTGGACAGGGGTCCAAGAGACCCAGTACTTC CASSQDWTGVQETQYF
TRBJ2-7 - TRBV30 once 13 TGTGCCTGGACCCTGGGGGGAGTGGGGGAGCAGTACTTC CAWTLGGVGEQYF
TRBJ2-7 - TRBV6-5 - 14 TGTGCCAGCAGCCTAGGTACAGGGTCCTACGAGCAGTACTTC CASSLGTGSYEQYF
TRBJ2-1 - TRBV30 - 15 TGTGCCTGGAGTCCAGTCGGACGGTACTACAATGAGCAGTTCTTC CAWSPVGRYYNEQFF
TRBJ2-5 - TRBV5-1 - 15 TGCGCCAGCAGCGAGGGGCAGGGTTTCCAAGAGACCCAGTACTTC CASSEGQGFQETQYF
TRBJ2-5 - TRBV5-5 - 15 TGTGCCAGTAGCCAGCCTTGGGGTTTTCAAGAGACCCAGTACTTC CASSQPWGFQETQYF
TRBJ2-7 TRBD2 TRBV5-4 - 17 TGTGCCAGCAGCCCCGGGGCCCTAGCGGCAAGCTCCTACGAGCAGTACTTC CASSPGALAASSYEQYF
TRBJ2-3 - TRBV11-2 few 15 TGTGCCAGCAGTTGGGACACCCCTGGCACAGATACGCAGTATTTT CASSWDTPGTDTQYF
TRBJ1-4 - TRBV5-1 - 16 TGCGCCAGCAGCTTGTGGACCGGGAGCACTAATGAAAAACTGTTTTTT CASSLWTGSTNEKLFF
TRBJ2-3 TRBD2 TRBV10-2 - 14 TGCGCCAGCATAGTTAGCGGGGGCACAGATACGCAGTATTTT CASIVSGGTDTQYF
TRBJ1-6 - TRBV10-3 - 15 TGTGCCATCGGGGACAAGAGCTCCTATAATTCACCCCTCCACTTT CAIGDKSSYNSPLHF
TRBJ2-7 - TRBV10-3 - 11 TGTGCCAACAGTCCCGGGTACGAGCAGTACTTC CANSPGYEQYF
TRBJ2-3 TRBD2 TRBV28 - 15 TGTGCCAGCGTCGGGGGGACCCCTAGCACAGATACGCAGTATTTT CASVGGTPSTDTQYF
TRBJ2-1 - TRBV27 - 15 TGTGCCAGCAGCCGACCCCGACAGACTTACAATGAGCAGTTCTTC CASSRPRQTYNEQFF
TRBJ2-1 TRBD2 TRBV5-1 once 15 TGCGCCAGCCAAGAAACGGGAGGGCCCTACAATGAGCAGTTCTTC CASQETGGPYNEQFF
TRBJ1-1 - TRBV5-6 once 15 TGTGCCAGCAGCTTGAAGGGGGGTAAGGGAACTGAAGCTTTCTTT CASSLKGGKGTEAFF
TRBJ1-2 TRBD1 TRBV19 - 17 TGTGCCAGCTCTAACTGGGGCGGGACAGGGGGTGACTATGGCTACACCTTC CASSNWGGTGGDYGYTF
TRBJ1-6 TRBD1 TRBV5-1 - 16 TGCGCCAGCAGCTTGGGGGTACAGGGGTTGAATTCACCCCTCCACTTT CASSLGVQGLNSPLHF
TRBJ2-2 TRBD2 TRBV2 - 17 TGTGCCAGCAGTGAAGATAAAGCGGGGGGGCTACTCCGGGAGCTGTTTTTT CASSEDKAGGLLRELFF
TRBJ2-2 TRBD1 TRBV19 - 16 TGTGCCAGTACTCTGGACAGGGCCTCGAACACCGGGGAGCTGTTTTTT CASTLDRASNTGELFF